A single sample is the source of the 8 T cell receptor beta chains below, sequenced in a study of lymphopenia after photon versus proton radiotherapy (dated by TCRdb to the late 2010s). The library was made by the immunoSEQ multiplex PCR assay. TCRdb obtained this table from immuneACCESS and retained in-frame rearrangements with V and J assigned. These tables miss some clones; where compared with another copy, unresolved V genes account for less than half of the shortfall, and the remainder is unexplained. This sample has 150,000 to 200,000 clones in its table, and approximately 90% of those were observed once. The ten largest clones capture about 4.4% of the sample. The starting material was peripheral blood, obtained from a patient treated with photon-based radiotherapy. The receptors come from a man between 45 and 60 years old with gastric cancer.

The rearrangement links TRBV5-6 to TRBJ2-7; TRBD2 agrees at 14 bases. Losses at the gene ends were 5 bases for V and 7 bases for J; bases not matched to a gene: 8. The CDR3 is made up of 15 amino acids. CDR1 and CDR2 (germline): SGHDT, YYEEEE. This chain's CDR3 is CASREGLAGVGEQYF. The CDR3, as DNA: TGTGCCAGCAGGGAGGGACTAGCGGGAGTAGGGGAGCAGTACTTC. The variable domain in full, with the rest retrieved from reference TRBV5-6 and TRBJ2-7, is DAGVTQSPTHLIKTRGQQVTLRCSPKSGHDTVSWYQQALGQGPQFIFQYYEEEERQRGNFPDRFSGHQFPNYSSELNVNALLLGDSALYLCASREGLAGVGEQYFGPGTRLTVT.

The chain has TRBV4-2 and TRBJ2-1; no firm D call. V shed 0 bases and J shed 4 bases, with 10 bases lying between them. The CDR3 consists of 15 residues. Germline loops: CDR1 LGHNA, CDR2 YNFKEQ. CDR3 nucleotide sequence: TGTGCCAGCAGCCAAGATATAGTGACGTACAATGAGCAGTTCTTC. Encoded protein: CASSQDIVTYNEQFF.

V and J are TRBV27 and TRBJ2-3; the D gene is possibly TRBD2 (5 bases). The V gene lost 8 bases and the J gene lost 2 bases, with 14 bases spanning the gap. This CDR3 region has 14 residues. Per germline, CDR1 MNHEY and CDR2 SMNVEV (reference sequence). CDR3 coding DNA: TGTGCCAGCTCTCGAGGGCGAGACACAGATACGCAGTATTTT. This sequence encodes CASSRGRDTDTQYF.

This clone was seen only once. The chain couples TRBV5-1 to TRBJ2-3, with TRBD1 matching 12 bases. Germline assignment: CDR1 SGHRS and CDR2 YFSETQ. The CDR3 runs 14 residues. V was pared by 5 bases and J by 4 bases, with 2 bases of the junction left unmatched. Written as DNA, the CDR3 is TGCGCCAGCAGAGGGACAGGGGGCGCAGATACGCAGTATTTT. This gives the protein CASRGTGGADTQYF.

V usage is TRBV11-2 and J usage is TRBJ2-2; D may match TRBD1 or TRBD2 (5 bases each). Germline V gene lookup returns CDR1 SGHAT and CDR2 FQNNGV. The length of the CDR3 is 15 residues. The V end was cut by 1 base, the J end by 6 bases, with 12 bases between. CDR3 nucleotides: TGTGCCAGCAGCTTAGTGGGGGAAGGGGCCGGGGAGCTGTTTTTT. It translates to CASSLVGEGAGELFF.

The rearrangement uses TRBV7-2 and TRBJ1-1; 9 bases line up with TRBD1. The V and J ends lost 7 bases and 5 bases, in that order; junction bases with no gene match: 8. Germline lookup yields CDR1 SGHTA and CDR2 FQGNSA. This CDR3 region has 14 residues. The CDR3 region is CASKGGQGRTEAFF. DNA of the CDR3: TGTGCCAGCAAGGGTGGACAGGGGCGGACTGAAGCTTTCTTT.

CDR3 nucleotides: TGTGCCAGCAGCTTGGCGGGACTAAAGGCGAGTGAGCAGTTCTTC. It yields the protein CASSLAGLKASEQFF. J is TRBJ2-1 and V is TRBV5-4; 7 nucleotides align to TRBD2. The CDR3 loop spans 15 amino acids. The germline gives CDR1 SGHNT, CDR2 YYREEE (reference sequence). V lost 0 bases to trimming and J lost 9 bases; unmatched junction nucleotides: 9. Full variable domain (outside the CDR3, taken from reference TRBV5-4 and TRBJ2-1): ETGVTQSPTHLIKTRGQQVTLRCSSQSGHNTVSWYQQALGQGPQFIFQYYREEENGRGNFPPRFSGLQFPNYSSELNVNALELDDSALYLCASSLAGLKASEQFFGPGTRLTVL.

CDR3 bases: TGTGCCAGCAGACTCTCCGGGACCCAAGGCGGGGAGCTGTTTTTT. Amino acid sequence: CASRLSGTQGGELFF. The V gene is TRBV6-1, the J gene TRBJ2-2, with D possibly called TRBD1 or TRBD2 (5 bases each). Germline-derived CDR1 and CDR2 are MNHNS and SASEGT. Trimming took off 6 bases at V and 7 bases at J, with 18 bases between the two ends. The CDR3 is made up of 15 amino acids.